One and the same sample provided the 26 T cell receptor beta chains below, sequenced in a study of blood T cell repertoires in COVID-19. Method: immunoSEQ multiplex PCR; TCRdb's copy keeps in-frame clones and lacks some. The table records fewer than 200,000 clones, roughly 82% of them present only once. The sequenced sample consisted of PBMCs or T cells enriched from blood (not recorded which). These receptors were collected from a man aged 45-60 years who had recovered from COVID-19.

The chain is built from TRBV2 and TRBJ1-4; D ambiguous. The CDR3 sequence is 17 residues long. Trimming removed 5 bases at V and 4 bases at J, with 20 bases between. From germline, CDR1 is SNHLY and CDR2 FYNNEI. CDR3 nucleotide sequence: TGTGCCAGCAGTCCAAACCCGCTAAGTTCGTTTAATGAAAAACTGTTTTTT. It codes for CASSPNPLSSFNEKLFF.

The V call is TRBV28, the J call TRBJ1-2, with 8 bases aligning to TRBD1. V trimming: 10 bases; J trimming: 7 bases; junction bases outside the gene matches: 8. In germline, CDR1 is MDHEN, CDR2 SYDVKM. The CDR3 contains 12 residues. The CDR3, as DNA: TGTGCCACCGGACAGGGTTGGAGTGGCTACACCTTC. Translated, it gives CATGQGWSGYTF.

This clone was detected once. This chain uses TRBV7-8 with TRBJ2-5; 7 bases agree with TRBD1. The CDR3 sequence is 16 residues long. Germline V gene sequence: CDR1 SGHVS, CDR2 FQNEAQ. Unmatched junction bases numbered 12, after V lost 6 bases and J lost 2 bases. Here the CDR3 reads CASSLQGGSGQETQYF. The CDR3 DNA reads TGTGCCAGCAGTTTACAAGGGGGCTCGGGTCAAGAGACCCAGTACTTC.

The V gene is TRBV14, the J gene TRBJ1-2; 8 positions agree with TRBD1. Germline values: CDR1 SGHDN, CDR2 FVKESK. Germline trimming cut 4 bases from V and 7 bases from J; bases unmatched to any gene: 5. The CDR3 covers 13 residues. The CDR3 nucleotides are TGTGCCAGCAGCCGACAGGGGCTTGGTGGCTACACCTTC. It codes for CASSRQGLGGYTF.

This chain joins TRBV7-9 and TRBJ2-3; possible D gene TRBD2, 5 bases. The CDR3 is 15 residues long. Germline V lookup: CDR1 SEHNR, CDR2 FQNEAQ (reference sequence). V lost 1 base and J 4 bases, leaving 12 bases between the germline ends. Here the CDR3 DNA reads TGTGCCAGCAGCTTAGGGAGATTCGGGGCAGATACGCAGTATTTT. As protein: CASSLGRFGADTQYF. Looking up the rest from reference TRBV7-9 and TRBJ2-3 gives the full variable domain: DTGVSQNPRHKITKRGQNVTFRCDPISEHNRLYWYRQTLGQGPEFLTYFQNEAQLEKSRLLSDRFSAERPKGSFSTLEIQRTEQGDSAMYLCASSLGRFGADTQYFGPGTRLTVL.

CDR3 amino acids: CASKDSDRVNSPLHF. DNA for the CDR3: TGCGCCAGCAAGGATTCGGACAGGGTAAATTCACCCCTCCACTTT. V is TRBV5-1 and J is TRBJ1-6, with 8 bases fitting TRBD1. The length of the CDR3 is 15 residues. Per the germline V gene, CDR1 is SGHRS and CDR2 is YFSETQ. Trimming cost V 6 bases and J 7 bases; bases outside gene matches: 9.

V and J are TRBV12-5 and TRBJ1-1; 8 nucleotides match TRBD1. The CDR3 length is 17 residues. Germline CDR1 is LGHNT and CDR2 is FRNRAP. V lost 5 bases, J lost 0 bases, and 11 bases stayed unmatched. CDR3 sequence: CASGLSLQGGMNTEAFF. The CDR3 bases are TGTGCTAGTGGTCTGAGCTTACAGGGGGGGATGAACACTGAAGCTTTCTTT.

The V and J genes are TRBV9 and TRBJ1-3, with unresolved D. This CDR3 is 16 amino acids long. Germline assignment: CDR1 SGDLS and CDR2 YYNGEE. V shed 3 bases and J shed 0 bases, with 13 bases lying between them. The chain's CDR3 is CASSEIQYGSGNTIYF. The CDR3, as DNA: TGTGCCAGCAGCGAAATACAATATGGCTCTGGAAACACCATATATTTT.

The chain couples TRBV5-4 to TRBJ2-3; TRBD2 matches 8 bases. Germline CDR1 and CDR2: SGHNT and YYREEE (reference sequence). The trim removed 4 bases at V and 6 bases at J, leaving 13 bases unmatched. The CDR3 length is 16 residues. CDR3: CASSEGAGAPSDTQYF. The CDR3 region has the DNA TGTGCCAGCAGCGAGGGAGCGGGGGCCCCCTCTGATACGCAGTATTTT.

The chain joins TRBV5-1 to TRBJ2-2; D is unclear. The CDR3 is 15 amino acids. V lost 2 bases and J lost 0, with 8 bases in between. Germline CDR1 SGHRS, CDR2 YFSETQ. CDR3 bases: TGCGCCAGCAGCTTTCAAGCCGCGAACACCGGGGAGCTGTTTTTT. Its protein product is CASSFQAANTGELFF.

The chain employs TRBV7-2 and TRBJ2-7; 7 bases agree with TRBD2. The CDR3 is made up of 15 amino acids. The trim removed 2 bases at V and 2 bases at J, leaving 6 bases unmatched. CDR1 is SGHTA, CDR2 FQGNSA, per germline. The CDR3 DNA is TGTGCCAGCAGCTTATTTGCGGGGGAGACCTACGAGCAGTACTTC. This encodes CASSLFAGETYEQYF.

J is TRBJ2-1 and V is TRBV7-3; 12 bases align to TRBD1. With V trimmed by 3 bases and J by 7 bases, 4 bases remained unmatched. The CDR3 spans 15 residues. Looked up from germline, CDR1 is SGHTA and CDR2 is FQGTGA. This chain's CDR3 is CASSLGQGAPNEQFF. Here the CDR3 DNA reads TGTGCCAGCAGCTTGGGACAGGGGGCGCCTAATGAGCAGTTCTTC.

The table lists this clone with a few counts. This chain joins TRBV21-1 and TRBJ2-3; TRBD2 is the table's D call, not checked against the DNA. TRBV21-1 is a pseudogene segment. This CDR3 comprises 15 residues. Written as DNA, the CDR3 is TGTGCCAGCAGCAAGGCGGGGGGTCCGGATGGGGCGCAGTATTTT. Translation gives CASSKAGGPDGAQYF.

This chain connects TRBV30 to TRBJ2-7; tentative D call: TRBD2 (7 bases). The CDR3 sequence is 15 residues long. Between the trimmed V and J ends, which lost 3 bases and 3 bases, there was a span of 18 bases. CDR1 and CDR2 from the germline V gene are GTSNPN and SVGIG (reference sequence). CDR3 DNA: TGTGCCTGGAGCCTAGGGGGGGGCAGCCACTACGAGCAGTACTTC. Translation gives CAWSLGGGSHYEQYF.

The CDR3, as DNA: TGTGCCAGCAGAGGGGGTTCTGGAAACACCATATATTTT. Encoded protein: CASRGGSGNTIYF. This chain links TRBV12-3 or TRBV12-4 with TRBJ1-3, with a possible D match to TRBD1 (6 bases). The V end lost 6 bases, the J end lost 1 base, and 7 bases lay between the germline ends. The CDR3 covers 13 residues.

This rearrangement joins TRBV5-1 to TRBJ2-2; maybe TRBD1 (6 bases). CDR1 and CDR2 (germline): SGHRS, YFSETQ. Trimming pared 1 base from V and 2 bases from J, leaving 12 bases between. The length of the CDR3 is 16 residues. CDR3 bases: TGCGCCAGCAGCTTGATCCCAGGGGACAACACCGGGGAGCTGTTTTTT. As protein: CASSLIPGDNTGELFF. Using reference TRBV5-1 and TRBJ2-2 for the parts outside the CDR3, the full variable domain is KAGVTQTPRYLIKTRGQQVTLSCSPISGHRSVSWYQQTPGQGLQFLFEYFSETQRNKGNFPGRFSGRQFSNSRSEMNVSTLELGDSALYLCASSLIPGDNTGELFFGEGSRLTVL.

This clone was picked up a small number of times. Other nucleotide sequences from this sample produce the same CDR3. The chain has TRBV11-2 and TRBJ2-2; 9 nucleotides agree with TRBD2. Trimming at V came to 5 bases and at J to 5 bases, leaving 9 bases not matched to a gene. Germline CDR1 is SGHAT and CDR2 is FQNNGV. The CDR3 runs 16 residues. The DNA of the CDR3 is TGTGCCAGCAGCCGTTCAGCCAGCGGGGGGACCGGGGAGCTGTTTTTT. Its protein is CASSRSASGGTGELFF. Full variable domain (outside the CDR3, taken from reference TRBV11-2 and TRBJ2-2): EAGVAQSPRYKIIEKRQSVAFWCNPISGHATLYWYQQILGQGPKLLIQFQNNGVVDDSQLPKDRFSAERLKGVDSTLKIQPAKLEDSAVYLCASSRSASGGTGELFFGEGSRLTVL.

The CDR3 DNA follows: TGTGCCAGCAGTGAACAGGGCAGGGGCCTAGGGTATGGCTACACCTTC. It specifies CASSEQGRGLGYGYTF. The chain has TRBV2 and TRBJ1-2, with a weak D call TRBD1 (6 bases). The CDR3 length is 16 residues. V was pared by 2 bases and J by 5 bases, with 18 bases between. Germline V gene data show CDR1 as SNHLY and CDR2 as FYNNEI.

This chain connects TRBV7-6 to TRBJ2-1; D might be TRBD2 (5 bases). V was clipped by 5 bases and J by 9 bases, with 17 bases between them. The CDR3 length is 14 residues. Germline V CDR1 and CDR2: SGHVS, FNYEAQ. The CDR3 sequence is CASSPGKPRSEQFF. As DNA, the CDR3 is TGTGCCAGCAGCCCCGGGAAGCCAAGATCTGAGCAGTTCTTC.

This CDR3 is CASSYDRGNEQFF. The CDR3 DNA reads TGTGCCAGCAGCTACGACAGGGGCAATGAGCAGTTCTTC. The genes are TRBV7-3 and TRBJ2-1, with 8 nucleotides matching TRBD1. Trimming at V came to 4 bases and at J to 6 bases, leaving 2 bases not matched to a gene. Per the germline V gene, CDR1 is SGHTA and CDR2 is FQGTGA. The CDR3 spans 13 residues.

This clone was recorded at least ten times. The chain combines TRBV4-1 with TRBJ1-4, with D possibly TRBD1 on 5 matching bases. CDR1 MGHRA and CDR2 YSYEKL come from the germline V gene. Trimming took 2 bases from V and 7 from J, leaving 20 bases between them. The CDR3 extends over 17 amino acids. In nucleotides, the CDR3 is TGCGCCAGCAGCCAACCCTTCGGACACCCGCGGAGTGAAAAACTGTTTTTT. Translation: CASSQPFGHPRSEKLFF.

The chain recombines TRBV2 with TRBJ2-7, with D maybe TRBD1 (5 bases). CDR1 and CDR2 from the germline V gene are SNHLY and FYNNEI. The CDR3 loop spans 14 amino acids. The ends were cut back, 7 bases at V and 0 bases at J, with 13 bases in the middle. The DNA of the CDR3 is TGTGCCAGCAAAAGGGGCCCTCCCTCCTACGAGCAGTACTTC. This gives the protein CASKRGPPSYEQYF.

The rearrangement joins TRBV19 to TRBJ2-7, with 9 positions matching TRBD1. CDR1 and CDR2 from the germline V gene are LNHDA and SQIVND (reference sequence). The CDR3 consists of 16 residues. Trimming cost V 3 bases and J 2 bases; bases outside gene matches: 8. This CDR3 is CASSMASGTGTYEQYF. CDR3 bases: TGTGCCAGTAGTATGGCCTCCGGGACAGGGACCTACGAGCAGTACTTC. Full variable domain (outside the CDR3, taken from reference TRBV19 and TRBJ2-7): DGGITQSPKYLFRKEGQNVTLSCEQNLNHDAMYWYRQDPGQGLRLIYYSQIVNDFQKGDIAEGYSVSREKKESFPLTVTSAQKNPTAFYLCASSMASGTGTYEQYFGPGTRLTVT.

The chain couples TRBV7-7 to TRBJ2-1, with 8 bases fitting TRBD1. The germline V gene has CDR1 SSHAT and CDR2 FNYEAQ (reference sequence). The CDR3 runs 15 residues. V trimming: 1 base; J trimming: 2 bases; junction bases outside the gene matches: 1. CDR3 protein: CASSLGTGTYNEQFF. CDR3 bases: TGTGCCAGCAGCTTAGGGACAGGGACCTACAATGAGCAGTTCTTC.

The rearrangement links TRBV21-1 to TRBJ1-5. TRBV21-1 is a documented pseudogene. The CDR3 consists of 16 residues. The CDR3 protein is CASSKDGTARKQPQHF. The CDR3 nucleotides are TGTGCCAGCAGCAAAGATGGGACTGCACGTAAGCAGCCCCAGCATTTT.

The chain has TRBV29-1 and TRBJ1-1; 9 nucleotides align to TRBD1. Trimming cost V 7 bases and J 7 bases; bases outside gene matches: 16. This CDR3 has 15 residues. Germline-derived CDR1 and CDR2 are SQVTM and ANQGSEA. In DNA form, the CDR3 reads TGCAGCGCCAAGGAGTGGGACAGGGACGTTGATGAAGCTTTCTTT. It translates to CSAKEWDRDVDEAFF.